The 5 T cell receptor beta chains in this list originate from one sample, sequenced in a study of blood T cell repertoires in COVID-19. TCRdb's table, derived via immunoSEQ multiplex PCR, lists solely in-frame clones and lacks some. The top ten clones hold over 9% of a sample with over 250,000 clones, about four fifths of them seen once. The sequencing input was peripheral blood. The receptors here all came from a woman in her forties or fifties who had recovered from COVID-19.

The CDR3 nucleotides read TGTGCCAGCAGTTTCGGAGCCTTCGGGAGGGCCGGAGATGGGACCCAGTACTTC. This encodes CASSFGAFGRAGDGTQYF. V is TRBV6-2 or TRBV6-3 and J is TRBJ2-5; 8 nucleotides align to TRBD2. The CDR3 has 18 residues. The germline gives CDR1 MNHEY, CDR2 SVGEGT. V gave up 4 bases and J gave up 7 bases; unmatched junction bases: 20.

The chain links TRBV28 to TRBJ1-5; D is possibly TRBD1 (5 bases). V was pared by 6 bases and J by 6 bases, with 15 bases between. The CDR3 runs to 14 residues. The V gene's germline CDR1 is MDHEN and CDR2 SYDVKM. The CDR3 coding sequence is TGTGCCAGCAGCCCCGGAGGGACCAGTCAGCCCCAGCATTTT. Translated, it gives CASSPGGTSQPQHF.

V usage is TRBV11-3 and J usage is TRBJ2-3, with a possible D match to TRBD1 (5 bases). The CDR3 covers 12 residues. Germline V CDR1 and CDR2: SGHNT, YENEEA. Trimming cost V 5 bases and J 6 bases, with 9 bases left between them. The CDR3 region has the DNA TGTGCCAGCAGCCAAGGGGTTGATACGCAGTATTTT. Protein sequence: CASSQGVDTQYF.

The chain couples TRBV30 to TRBJ2-3; D possibly corresponds to TRBD2 (5 bases). The V and J ends lost 2 bases and 5 bases respectively, with 8 bases between them. The V gene's germline CDR1 is GTSNPN and CDR2 SVGIG (reference sequence). The CDR3 is 12 amino acids. The chain's CDR3 is CAWSPSLDTQYF. The CDR3 DNA reads TGTGCCTGGAGTCCTAGCCTAGATACGCAGTATTTT.

To note about this clone: A junction end diverges from the germline sequence, so it may reflect a read error. The V call is TRBV6-1, the J call TRBJ2-7; weak D call: TRBD2 (6 bases). Germline V gene data show CDR1 as MNHNS and CDR2 as SASEGT. The CDR3 loop spans 17 amino acids. The CDR3 coding sequence is TGTGCCAGCAGCGAAGGCGCTCAGACTAGTTATAACTACGAGCAGTACTTC. It translates to CASSEGAQTSYNYEQYF.